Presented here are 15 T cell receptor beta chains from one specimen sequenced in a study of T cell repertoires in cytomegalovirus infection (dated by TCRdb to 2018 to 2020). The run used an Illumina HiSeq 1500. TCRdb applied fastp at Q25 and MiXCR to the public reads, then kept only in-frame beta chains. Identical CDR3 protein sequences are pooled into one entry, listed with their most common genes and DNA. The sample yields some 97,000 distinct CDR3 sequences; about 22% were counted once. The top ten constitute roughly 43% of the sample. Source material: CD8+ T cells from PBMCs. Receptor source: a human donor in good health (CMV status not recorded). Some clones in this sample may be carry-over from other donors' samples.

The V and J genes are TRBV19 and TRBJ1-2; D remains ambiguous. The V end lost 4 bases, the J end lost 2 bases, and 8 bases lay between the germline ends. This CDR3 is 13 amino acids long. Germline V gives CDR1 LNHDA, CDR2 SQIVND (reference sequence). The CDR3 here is CASSRRTNYGYTF. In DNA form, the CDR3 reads TGTGCCAGTAGTAGACGGACGAACTATGGCTACACCTTC.

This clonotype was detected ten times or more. Written as DNA, the CDR3 is TGTGCCAGCAGCTTAAGTGCGAACTATGGCTACACCTTC. Translation: CASSLSANYGYTF. This chain links TRBV7-8 with TRBJ1-2; D is ambiguous. Trimming stripped 2 bases from V and 2 bases from J, with 6 bases between. Germline lookup yields CDR1 SGHVS and CDR2 FQNEAQ. This CDR3 has 13 amino acids.

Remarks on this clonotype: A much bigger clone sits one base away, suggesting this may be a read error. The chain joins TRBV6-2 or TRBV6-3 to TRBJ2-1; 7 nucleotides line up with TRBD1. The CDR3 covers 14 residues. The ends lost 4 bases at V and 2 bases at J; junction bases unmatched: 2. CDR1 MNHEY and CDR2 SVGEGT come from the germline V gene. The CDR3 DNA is TGTGCCAGCAGTTCCCAGGGGGCCTACAATGAGCAGTTCTTC. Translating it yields CASSSQGAYNEQFF.

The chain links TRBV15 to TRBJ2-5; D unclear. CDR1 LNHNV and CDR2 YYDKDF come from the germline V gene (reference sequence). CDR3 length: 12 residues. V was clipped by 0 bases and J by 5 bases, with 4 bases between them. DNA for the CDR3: TGTGCCACCAGCAGAGATAGGGAGACCCAGTACTTC. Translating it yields CATSRDRETQYF.

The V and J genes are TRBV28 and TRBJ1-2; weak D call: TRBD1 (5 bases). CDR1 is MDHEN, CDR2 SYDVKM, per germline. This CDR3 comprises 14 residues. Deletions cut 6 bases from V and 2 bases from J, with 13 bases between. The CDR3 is CASRSQRGNYGYTF. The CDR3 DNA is TGTGCCAGCAGGTCCCAGAGGGGAAACTATGGCTACACCTTC.

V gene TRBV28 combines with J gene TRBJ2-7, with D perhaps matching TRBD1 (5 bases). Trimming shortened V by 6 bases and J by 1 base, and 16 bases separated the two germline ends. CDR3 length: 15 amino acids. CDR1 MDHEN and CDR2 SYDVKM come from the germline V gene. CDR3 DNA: TGTGCCAGCAGACCGACTGGACAACCGTCCTACGAGCAGTACTTC. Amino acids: CASRPTGQPSYEQYF. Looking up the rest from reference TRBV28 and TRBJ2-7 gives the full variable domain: DVKVTQSSRYLVKRTGEKVFLECVQDMDHENMFWYRQDPGLGLRLIYFSYDVKMKEKGDIPEGYSVSREKKERFSLILESASTNQTSMYLCASRPTGQPSYEQYFGPGTRLTVT.

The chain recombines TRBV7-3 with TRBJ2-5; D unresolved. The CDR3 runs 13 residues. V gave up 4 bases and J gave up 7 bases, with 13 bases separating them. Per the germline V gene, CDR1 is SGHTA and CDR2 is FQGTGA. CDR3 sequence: CASSSTVPGTQYF. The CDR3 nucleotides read TGTGCCAGCAGCTCGACGGTCCCAGGGACCCAGTACTTC.

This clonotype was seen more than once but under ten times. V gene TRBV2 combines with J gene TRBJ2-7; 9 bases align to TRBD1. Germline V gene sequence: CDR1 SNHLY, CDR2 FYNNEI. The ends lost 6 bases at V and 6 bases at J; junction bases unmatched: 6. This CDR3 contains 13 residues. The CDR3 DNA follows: TGTGCCAGCAGAACACAGGGGGCGGGCGAGCAGTACTTC. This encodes CASRTQGAGEQYF.

CDR3 nucleotides: TGCAGTGCCCACAGCGGATACAATGAGCAGTTCTTC. Translated, it gives CSAHSGYNEQFF. This chain links TRBV20-1 with TRBJ2-1, with a possible D match to TRBD2 (5 bases). The germline gives CDR1 DFQATT, CDR2 SNEGSKA (reference sequence). This CDR3 comprises 12 residues. The V gene lost 6 bases and the J gene lost 4 bases, with 10 bases spanning the gap.

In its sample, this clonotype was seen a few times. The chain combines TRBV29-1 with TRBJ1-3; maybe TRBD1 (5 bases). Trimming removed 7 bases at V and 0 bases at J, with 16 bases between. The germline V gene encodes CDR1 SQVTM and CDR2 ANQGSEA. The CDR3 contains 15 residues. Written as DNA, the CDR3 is TGCAGCGCCCTGGTGGGGGAATTCTCTGGAAACACCATATATTTT. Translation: CSALVGEFSGNTIYF.

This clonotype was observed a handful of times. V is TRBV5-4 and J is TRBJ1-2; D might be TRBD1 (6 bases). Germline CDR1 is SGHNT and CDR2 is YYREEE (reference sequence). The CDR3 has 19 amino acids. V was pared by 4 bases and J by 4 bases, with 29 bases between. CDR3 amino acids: CASSSLESIPHREGYGYTF. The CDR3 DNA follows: TGTGCCAGCAGCAGCTTGGAATCCATCCCCCACAGGGAGGGCTATGGCTACACCTTC.

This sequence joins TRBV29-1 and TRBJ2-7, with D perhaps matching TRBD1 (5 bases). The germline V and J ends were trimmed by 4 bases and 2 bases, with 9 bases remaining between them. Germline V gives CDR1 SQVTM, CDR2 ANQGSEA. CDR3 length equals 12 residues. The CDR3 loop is CSVGGPTYEQYF. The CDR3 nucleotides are TGCAGCGTTGGGGGCCCAACCTACGAGCAGTACTTC.

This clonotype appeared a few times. The CDR3 DNA sequence: TGCGCCAGCAGCCAAGAATTAGGGCAGGTCAATGAGCAGTTCTTC. Its protein is CASSQELGQVNEQFF. The chain employs TRBV4-3 and TRBJ2-1; D is unresolved. Looked up from germline, CDR1 is LGHNA and CDR2 is YSLEER. The CDR3 runs 15 residues. V was cut by 0 bases and J by 6 bases, with 12 bases left in between.

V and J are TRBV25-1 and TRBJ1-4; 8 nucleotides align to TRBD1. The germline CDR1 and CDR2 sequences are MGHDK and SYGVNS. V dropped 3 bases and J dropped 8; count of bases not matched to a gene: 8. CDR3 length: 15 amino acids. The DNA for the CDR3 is TGTGCCAGCAGTGATGCCCAGGGGGCGGAGGAAAAACTGTTTTTT. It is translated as CASSDAQGAEEKLFF.

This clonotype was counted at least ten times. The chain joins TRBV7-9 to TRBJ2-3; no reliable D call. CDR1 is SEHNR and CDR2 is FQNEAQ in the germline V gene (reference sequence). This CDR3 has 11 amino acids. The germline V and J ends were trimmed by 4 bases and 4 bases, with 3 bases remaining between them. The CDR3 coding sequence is TGTGCCAGCAGCTCAGCAGATACGCAGTATTTT. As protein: CASSSADTQYF.